The present TCR beta chain was sequenced within a study of OX40 agonist ivuxolimab in advanced cancers. Study conclusions and caveats: Mean expanded clone counts were higher in CD8+ than CD4+ T cells. Doses of 0.1 to 3.0 mg/kg were accompanied by clonal expansion of CD4+ and CD8+ blood T cells by week 6. Relatively little clonal expansion, among the lowest observed, appeared in partial responders at 0.1-3.0 mg/kg.

In the case of this clone: The target antigen is unknown.

Between the trimmed V and J ends, which lost 5 bases and 4 bases, there was a span of 18 bases. The CDR3 has 16 residues. Germline V gene sequence: CDR1 KGHSH, CDR2 LQKENI. This table comes from immunoSEQ multiplex PCR, and its TCRdb copy is limited to in-frame clones, with some not included. Of roughly 69,000 clones listed, 90% to 95% are singletons. The specimen comprised CD4+ or CD8+ T cells sorted from blood, sampled in a trial of the OX40 agonist ivuxolimab. The chain employs TRBV18 and TRBJ1-3; TRBD1 might be the D (5 bases). This TCR derives from an adult with an advanced solid tumor such as melanoma, head and neck, liver or kidney cancer. CDR3 DNA: TGTGCCAGCTCAGGTAGACTGGGAGGGACGGGAAACACCATATATTTT. It is translated as CASSGRLGGTGNTIYF.